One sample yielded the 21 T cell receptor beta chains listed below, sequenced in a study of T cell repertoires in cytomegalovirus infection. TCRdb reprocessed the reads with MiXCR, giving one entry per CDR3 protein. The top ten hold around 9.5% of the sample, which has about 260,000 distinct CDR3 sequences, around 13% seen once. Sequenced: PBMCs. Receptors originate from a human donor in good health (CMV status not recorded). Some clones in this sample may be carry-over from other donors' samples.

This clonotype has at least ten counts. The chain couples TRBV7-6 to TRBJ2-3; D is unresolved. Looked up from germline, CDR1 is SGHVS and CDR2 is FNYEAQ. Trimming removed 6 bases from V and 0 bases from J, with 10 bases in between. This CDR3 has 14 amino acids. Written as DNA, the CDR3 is TGTGCCAGCAGTACCCTCGGCAGCACAGATACGCAGTATTTT. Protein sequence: CASSTLGSTDTQYF. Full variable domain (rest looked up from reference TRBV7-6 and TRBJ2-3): GAGVSQSPRYKVTKRGQDVALRCDPISGHVSLYWYRQALGQGPEFLTYFNYEAQQDKSGLPNDRFSAERPEGSISTLTIQRTEQRDSAMYRCASSTLGSTDTQYFGPGTRLTVL.

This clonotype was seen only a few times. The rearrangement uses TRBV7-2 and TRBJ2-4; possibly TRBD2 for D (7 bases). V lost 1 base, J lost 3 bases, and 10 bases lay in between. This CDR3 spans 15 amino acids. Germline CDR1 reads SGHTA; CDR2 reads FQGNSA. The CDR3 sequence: CASSLEGGVKNIQYF. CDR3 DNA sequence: TGTGCCAGCAGCTTAGAAGGGGGGGTCAAAAACATTCAGTACTTC.

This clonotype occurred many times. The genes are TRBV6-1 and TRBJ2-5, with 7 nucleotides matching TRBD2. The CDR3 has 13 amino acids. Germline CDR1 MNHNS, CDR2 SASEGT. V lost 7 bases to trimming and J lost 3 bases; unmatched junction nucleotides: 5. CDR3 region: CASTGTKKETQYF. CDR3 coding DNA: TGTGCCAGCACCGGGACTAAGAAAGAGACCCAGTACTTC.

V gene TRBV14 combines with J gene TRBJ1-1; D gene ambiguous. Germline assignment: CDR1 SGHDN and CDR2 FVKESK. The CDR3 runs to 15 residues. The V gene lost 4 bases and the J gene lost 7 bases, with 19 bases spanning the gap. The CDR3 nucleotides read TGTGCCAGCAGCCCACAGCTAGGGATGTCGGGTGAAGCTTTCTTT. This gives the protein CASSPQLGMSGEAFF.

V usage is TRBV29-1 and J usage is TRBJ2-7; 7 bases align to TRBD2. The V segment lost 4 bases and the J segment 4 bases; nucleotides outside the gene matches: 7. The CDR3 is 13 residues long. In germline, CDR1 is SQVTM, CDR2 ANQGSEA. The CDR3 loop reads CSVVSGGGYEQYF. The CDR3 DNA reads TGCAGCGTTGTGTCGGGGGGTGGGTACGAGCAGTACTTC.

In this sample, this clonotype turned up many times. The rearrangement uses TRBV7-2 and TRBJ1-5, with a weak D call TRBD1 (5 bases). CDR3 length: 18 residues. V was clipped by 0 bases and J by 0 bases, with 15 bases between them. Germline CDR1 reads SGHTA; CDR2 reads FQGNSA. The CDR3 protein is CASSLAGEPFNSNQPQHF. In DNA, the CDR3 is TGTGCCAGCAGCTTAGCGGGGGAGCCGTTTAATAGCAATCAGCCCCAGCATTTT.

The CDR3 here is CASSLVDHSYNEQFF. CDR3 DNA: TGTGCCAGCAGCTTGGTGGACCACTCCTACAATGAGCAGTTCTTC. The gene calls are TRBV5-5 and TRBJ2-1; D is undetermined. The CDR3 totals 15 residues. V was shortened by 0 bases and J by 0 bases, with 7 bases between the two germline ends. Germline CDR1 is SGHKS and CDR2 is YYEKEE (reference sequence).

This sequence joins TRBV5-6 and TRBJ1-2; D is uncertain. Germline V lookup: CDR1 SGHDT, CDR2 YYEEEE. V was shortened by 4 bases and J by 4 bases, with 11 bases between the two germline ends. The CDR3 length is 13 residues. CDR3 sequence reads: CASSPQSAYGYTF. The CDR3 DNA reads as TGTGCCAGCAGCCCGCAGTCTGCCTATGGCTACACCTTC.

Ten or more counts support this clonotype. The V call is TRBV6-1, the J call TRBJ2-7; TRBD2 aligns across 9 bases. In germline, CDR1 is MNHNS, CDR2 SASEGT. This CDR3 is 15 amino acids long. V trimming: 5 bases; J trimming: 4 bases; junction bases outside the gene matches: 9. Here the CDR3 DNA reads TGTGCCAGCAGTTGGTACGCTAGCGGGGCTTACGAGCAGTACTTC. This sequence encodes CASSWYASGAYEQYF.

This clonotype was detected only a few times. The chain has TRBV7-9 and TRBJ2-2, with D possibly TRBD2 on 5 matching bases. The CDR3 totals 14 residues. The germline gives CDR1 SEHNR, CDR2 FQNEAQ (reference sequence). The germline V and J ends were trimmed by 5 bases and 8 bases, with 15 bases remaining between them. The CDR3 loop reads CASSPSRERGELFF. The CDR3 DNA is TGTGCCAGCAGCCCCTCTCGGGAACGTGGGGAGCTGTTTTTT.

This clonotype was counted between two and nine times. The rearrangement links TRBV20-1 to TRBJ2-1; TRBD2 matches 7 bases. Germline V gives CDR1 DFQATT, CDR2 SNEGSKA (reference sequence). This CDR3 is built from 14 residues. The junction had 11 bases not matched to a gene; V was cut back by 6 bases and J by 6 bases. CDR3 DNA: TGCAGTGCAGTTAGGGAGGGCCTTCGCAATGAGCAGTTCTTC. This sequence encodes CSAVREGLRNEQFF.

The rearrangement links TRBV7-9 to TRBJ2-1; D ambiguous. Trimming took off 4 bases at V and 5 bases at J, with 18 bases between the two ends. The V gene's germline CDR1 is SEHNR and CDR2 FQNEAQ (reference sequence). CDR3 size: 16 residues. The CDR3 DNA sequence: TGTGCCAGCAGCTCTACCCTATCCTGGGCGGACAATGAGCAGTTCTTC. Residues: CASSSTLSWADNEQFF.

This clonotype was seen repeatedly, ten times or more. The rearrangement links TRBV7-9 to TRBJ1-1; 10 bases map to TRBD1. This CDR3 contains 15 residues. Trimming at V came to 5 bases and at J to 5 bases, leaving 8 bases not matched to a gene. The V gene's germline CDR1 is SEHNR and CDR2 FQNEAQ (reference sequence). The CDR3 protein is CASSPRQGASTEAFF. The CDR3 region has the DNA TGTGCCAGCAGCCCGAGACAGGGGGCAAGTACTGAAGCTTTCTTT.

The CDR3 is CSALHGLTEAFF. The CDR3 nucleotides read TGCAGTGCCCTGCACGGCCTCACTGAAGCTTTCTTT. The rearrangement joins TRBV20-1 to TRBJ1-1, with no clear D. The CDR3 contains 12 residues. V was cut by 6 bases and J by 4 bases, with 12 bases left in between. Germline V gives CDR1 DFQATT, CDR2 SNEGSKA (reference sequence).

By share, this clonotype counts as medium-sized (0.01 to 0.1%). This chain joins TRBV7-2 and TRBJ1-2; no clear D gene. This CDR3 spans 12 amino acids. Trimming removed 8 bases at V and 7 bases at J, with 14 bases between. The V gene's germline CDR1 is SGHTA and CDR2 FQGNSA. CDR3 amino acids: CASGVGYFGYTF. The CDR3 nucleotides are TGTGCCAGCGGAGTCGGGTACTTTGGCTACACCTTC.

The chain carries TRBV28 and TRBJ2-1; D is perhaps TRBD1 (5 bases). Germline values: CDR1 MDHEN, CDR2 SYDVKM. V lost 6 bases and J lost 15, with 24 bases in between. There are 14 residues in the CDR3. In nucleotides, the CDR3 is TGTGCCAGCAGGCCAACGGACAAAACACCGAAGTGGTTCTTC. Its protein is CASRPTDKTPKWFF. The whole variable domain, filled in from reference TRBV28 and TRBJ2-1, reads DVKVTQSSRYLVKRTGEKVFLECVQDMDHENMFWYRQDPGLGLRLIYFSYDVKMKEKGDIPEGYSVSREKKERFSLILESASTNQTSMYLCASRPTDKTPKWFFGPGTRLTVL.

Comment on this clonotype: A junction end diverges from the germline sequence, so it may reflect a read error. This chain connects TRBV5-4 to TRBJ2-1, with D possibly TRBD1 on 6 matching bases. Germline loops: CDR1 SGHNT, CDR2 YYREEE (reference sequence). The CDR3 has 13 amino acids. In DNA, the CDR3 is TGTGCCAGCAGCTTGGTTGGGACAAACATGCTAATCTTC. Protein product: CASSLVGTNMLIF.

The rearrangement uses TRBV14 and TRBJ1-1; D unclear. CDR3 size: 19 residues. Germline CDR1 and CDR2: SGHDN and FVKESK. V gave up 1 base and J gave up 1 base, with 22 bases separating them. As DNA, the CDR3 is TGTGCCAGCAGCCAAGGGAATGTGAGCCTAAATTTTTGGAACACTGAAGCTTTCTTT. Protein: CASSQGNVSLNFWNTEAFF. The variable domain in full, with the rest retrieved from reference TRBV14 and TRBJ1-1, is EAGVTQFPSHSVIEKGQTVTLRCDPISGHDNLYWYRRVMGKEIKFLLHFVKESKQDESGMPNNRFLAERTGGTYSTLKVQPAELEDSGVYFCASSQGNVSLNFWNTEAFFGQGTRLTVV.

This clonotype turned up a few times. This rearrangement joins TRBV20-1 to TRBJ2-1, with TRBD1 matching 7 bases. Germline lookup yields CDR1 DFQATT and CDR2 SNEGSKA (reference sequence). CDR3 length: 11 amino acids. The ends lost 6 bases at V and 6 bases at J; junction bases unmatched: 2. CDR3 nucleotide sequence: TGCAGTGCCGACAGGGCCAATGAGCAGTTCTTC. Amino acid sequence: CSADRANEQFF.

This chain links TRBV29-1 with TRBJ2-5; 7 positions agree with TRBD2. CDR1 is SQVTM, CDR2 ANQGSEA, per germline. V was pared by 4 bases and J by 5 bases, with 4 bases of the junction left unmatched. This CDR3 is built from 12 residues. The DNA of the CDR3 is TGCAGCGTTGTAATGGGGGGGGAGACCCAGTACTTC. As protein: CSVVMGGETQYF. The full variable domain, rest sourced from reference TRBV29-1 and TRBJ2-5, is SAVISQKPSRDICQRGTSLTIQCQVDSQVTMMFWYRQQPGQSLTLIATANQGSEATYESGFVIDKFPISRPNLTFSTLTVSNMSPEDSSIYLCSVVMGGETQYFGPGTRLLVL.

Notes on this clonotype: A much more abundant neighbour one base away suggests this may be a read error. CDR3: CASSNLGRMLSGANVLTF. DNA for the CDR3: TGTGCCAGCAGTAATTTGGGACGGATGCTCTCTGGGGCCAACGTCCTGACTTTC. This chain joins TRBV28 and TRBJ2-6; possibly TRBD1 or TRBD2 for D (5 bases each). Germline V gene sequence: CDR1 MDHEN, CDR2 SYDVKM. Trimming shortened V by 5 bases and J by 0 bases, and 17 bases separated the two germline ends. The length of the CDR3 is 18 residues.